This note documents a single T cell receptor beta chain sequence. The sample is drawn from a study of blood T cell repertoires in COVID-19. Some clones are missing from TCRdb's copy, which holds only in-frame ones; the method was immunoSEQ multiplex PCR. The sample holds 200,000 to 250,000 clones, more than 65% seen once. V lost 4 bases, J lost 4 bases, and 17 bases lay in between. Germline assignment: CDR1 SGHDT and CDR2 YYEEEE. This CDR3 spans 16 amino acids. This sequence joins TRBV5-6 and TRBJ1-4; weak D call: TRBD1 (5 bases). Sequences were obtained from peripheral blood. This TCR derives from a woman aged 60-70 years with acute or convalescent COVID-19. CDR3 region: CASSPRAGNNNEKLFF. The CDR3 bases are TGTGCCAGCAGCCCAAGGGCAGGGAATAATAATGAAAAACTGTTTTTT.